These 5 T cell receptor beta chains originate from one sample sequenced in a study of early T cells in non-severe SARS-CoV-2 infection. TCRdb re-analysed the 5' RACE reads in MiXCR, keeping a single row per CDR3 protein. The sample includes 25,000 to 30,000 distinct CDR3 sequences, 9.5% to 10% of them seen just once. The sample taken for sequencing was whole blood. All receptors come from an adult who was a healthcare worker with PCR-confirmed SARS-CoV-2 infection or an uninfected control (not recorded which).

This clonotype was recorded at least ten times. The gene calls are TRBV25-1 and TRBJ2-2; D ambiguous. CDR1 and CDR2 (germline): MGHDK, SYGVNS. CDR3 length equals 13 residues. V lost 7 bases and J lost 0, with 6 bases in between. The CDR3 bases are TGTGCCAGCAATCGTCCGAACACCGGGGAGCTGTTTTTT. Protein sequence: CASNRPNTGELFF.

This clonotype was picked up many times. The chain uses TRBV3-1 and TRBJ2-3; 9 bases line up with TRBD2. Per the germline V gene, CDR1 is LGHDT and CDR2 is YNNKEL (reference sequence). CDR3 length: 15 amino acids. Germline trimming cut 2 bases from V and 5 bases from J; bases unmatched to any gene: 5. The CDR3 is CASSQPSGGRDTQYF. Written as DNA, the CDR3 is TGTGCCAGCAGCCAACCCAGCGGGGGGAGAGATACGCAGTATTTT.

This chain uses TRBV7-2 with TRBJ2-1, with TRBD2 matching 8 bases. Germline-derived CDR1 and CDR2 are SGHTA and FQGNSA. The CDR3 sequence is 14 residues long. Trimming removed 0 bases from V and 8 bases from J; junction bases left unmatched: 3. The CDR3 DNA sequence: TGTGCCAGCAGCTTAGCGCGGGGGGCCGATGAGCAGTTCTTC. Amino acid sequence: CASSLARGADEQFF.

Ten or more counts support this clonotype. The DNA for the CDR3 is TGTGCCAGCAGGAGCCGGGACAGGGGGCCAAACACCATATATTTT. Translated: CASRSRDRGPNTIYF. This chain connects TRBV13 to TRBJ1-3; 12 bases are shared with TRBD1. The CDR3 sequence is 15 residues long. From germline, CDR1 is PRHDT and CDR2 FYEKMQ (reference sequence). The V segment lost 6 bases and the J segment 6 bases; nucleotides outside the gene matches: 6.

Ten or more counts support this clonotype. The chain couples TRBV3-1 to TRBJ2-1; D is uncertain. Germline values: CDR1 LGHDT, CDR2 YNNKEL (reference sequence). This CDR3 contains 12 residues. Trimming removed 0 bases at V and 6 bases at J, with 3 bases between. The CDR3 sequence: CASSQEVNEQFF. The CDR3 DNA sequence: TGTGCCAGCAGCCAAGAGGTCAATGAGCAGTTCTTC.